The next 31 T cell receptor beta chains were all read from a single sample in a study of cytomegalovirus exposure and HLA in healthy donors. PCR primers comprised 60 Vbeta and 13 Jbeta primers. TCRdb's copy holds only in-frame clones and misses some; the assay was immunoSEQ multiplex PCR. This sample has roughly 180,000 clones, with approximately 81% found just once. Sample: PBMCs. Receptor source: a female donor in good health and CMV-seronegative.

This clone was detected a few times. The gene calls are TRBV4-2 and TRBJ1-1; D gene ambiguous. The CDR3 runs 13 residues. The V gene's germline CDR1 is LGHNA and CDR2 YNFKEQ. V gave up 1 base and J gave up 4 bases, with 7 bases separating them. The CDR3 loop is CASSQGWSTEAFF. As DNA, the CDR3 is TGTGCCAGCAGCCAAGGGTGGAGCACTGAAGCTTTCTTT.

This clone occurred a few times. CDR3 residues: CASSLQGAVTNEKLFF. DNA for the CDR3: TGTGCCAGCAGTTTGCAGGGGGCGGTAACTAATGAAAAACTGTTTTTT. The chain recombines TRBV28 with TRBJ1-4; 8 bases agree with TRBD1. V shed 3 bases and J 1 base; nucleotides not matched to a gene: 4. This CDR3 contains 16 residues. Germline V lookup: CDR1 MDHEN, CDR2 SYDVKM.

The J gene is TRBJ2-1, the V gene TRBV5-1, with 14 bases aligning to TRBD2. This CDR3 spans 17 amino acids. The ends lost 0 bases at V and 4 bases at J; junction bases unmatched: 3. The V gene's germline CDR1 is SGHRS and CDR2 YFSETQ. CDR3 residues: CASSLGLAGGRYNEQFF. The CDR3 coding sequence is TGCGCCAGCAGCTTGGGACTAGCGGGGGGGCGGTACAATGAGCAGTTCTTC.

The chain uses TRBV25-1 and TRBJ1-1; D gene uncertain. The V end was cut by 4 bases, the J end by 2 bases, with 8 bases between. The CDR3 spans 13 residues. The V gene's germline CDR1 is MGHDK and CDR2 SYGVNS. DNA of the CDR3: TGTGCCAGCAGTGGAAACAGAAACACTGAAGCTTTCTTT. It codes for CASSGNRNTEAFF.

The chain recombines TRBV7-9 with TRBJ2-5; 7 bases are a match to TRBD1. The J call may be faulty, since TRBJ2-7 better matches the DNA end. CDR3 length: 15 residues. Germline CDR1 SEHNR, CDR2 FQNEAQ (reference sequence). CDR3 residues: CASSPGQDSSYEQYF. The CDR3 region has the DNA TGTGCCAGCAGCCCTGGACAGGATAGCTCCTACGAGCAGTACTTC.

V is TRBV2 and J is TRBJ1-2, with D perhaps matching TRBD1 (5 bases). The CDR3 covers 15 residues. V was shortened by 8 bases and J by 2 bases, with 18 bases between the two germline ends. The V gene's germline CDR1 is SNHLY and CDR2 FYNNEI. CDR3 nucleotide sequence: TGTGCCAGCCTCCGGGGGGGGAGCTTAAACTATGGCTACACCTTC. As protein: CASLRGGSLNYGYTF.

This chain joins TRBV19 and TRBJ1-1; D not resolved. The CDR3 is 12 residues long. Trimming removed 8 bases from V and 3 bases from J, with 10 bases in between. Germline CDR1 and CDR2: LNHDA and SQIVND (reference sequence). Here the CDR3 reads CASSGFDTEAFF. In DNA form, the CDR3 reads TGTGCCAGTTCAGGATTTGACACTGAAGCTTTCTTT.

V and J are TRBV4-2 and TRBJ1-1, with a tentative D call TRBD1 (5 bases). This CDR3 is built from 21 residues. The germline V gene has CDR1 LGHNA and CDR2 YNFKEQ. Trimming pared 2 bases from V and 3 bases from J, leaving 31 bases between. The CDR3 bases are TGTGCCAGCAGCCAACACGGGAGTGGGGCTCAATTGAGTGCGGGGGACACTGAAGCTTTCTTT. Protein: CASSQHGSGAQLSAGDTEAFF.

The rearrangement joins TRBV6-1 to TRBJ2-7; D is possibly TRBD2 (6 bases). In germline, CDR1 is MNHNS, CDR2 SASEGT. This CDR3 is built from 15 residues. V was trimmed by 3 bases and J by 3 bases, leaving 15 bases between them. CDR3: CASSDPWGGIYEQYF. The DNA of the CDR3 is TGTGCCAGCAGTGACCCGTGGGGAGGAATCTACGAGCAGTACTTC.

This sequence joins TRBV7-8 and TRBJ1-5, with no clear D. V was clipped by 2 bases and J by 0 bases, with 11 bases between them. This CDR3 is 16 amino acids long. Germline V gene sequence: CDR1 SGHVS, CDR2 FQNEAQ. CDR3 sequence reads: CASSLRAGGSNQPQHF. DNA for the CDR3: TGTGCCAGCAGCTTACGGGCGGGAGGTAGCAATCAGCCCCAGCATTTT.

V and J are TRBV2 and TRBJ2-3; possible D gene TRBD2, 5 bases. The CDR3 has 14 residues. Deletions cut 6 bases from V and 0 bases from J, with 10 bases between. The germline CDR1 and CDR2 sequences are SNHLY and FYNNEI. CDR3 sequence: CASRIATSTDTQYF. CDR3 DNA: TGTGCCAGCAGAATAGCGACCAGCACAGATACGCAGTATTTT. Drawing the rest from reference TRBV2 and TRBJ2-3, the complete variable domain is EPEVTQTPSHQVTQMGQEVILRCVPISNHLYFYWYRQILGQKVEFLVSFYNNEISEKSEIFDDQFSVERPDGSNFTLKIRSTKLEDSAMYFCASRIATSTDTQYFGPGTRLTVL.

The chain employs TRBV5-1 and TRBJ2-3; 12 bases fit TRBD2. Germline lookup yields CDR1 SGHRS and CDR2 YFSETQ. With V trimmed by 4 bases and J by 4 bases, 10 bases remained unmatched. The CDR3 runs to 17 residues. CDR3 sequence reads: CASSVGLAGNRADTQYF. The CDR3 DNA sequence: TGCGCCAGCAGCGTGGGACTAGCGGGTAATCGGGCAGATACGCAGTATTTT.

CDR3 residues: CASSSDSSAEQYF. The CDR3 bases are TGTGCCAGCAGCTCGGACAGCTCCGCCGAGCAGTACTTC. The chain employs TRBV7-9 and TRBJ2-7, with D possibly matching TRBD1 (6 bases). The CDR3 runs to 13 residues. Germline V gene data show CDR1 as SEHNR and CDR2 as FQNEAQ (reference sequence). The V end lost 4 bases, the J end lost 6 bases, and 13 bases lay between the germline ends. The full variable domain, completed using reference TRBV7-9 and TRBJ2-7, is DTGVSQNPRHKITKRGQNVTFRCDPISEHNRLYWYRQTLGQGPEFLTYFQNEAQLEKSRLLSDRFSAERPKGSFSTLEIQRTEQGDSAMYLCASSSDSSAEQYFGPGTRLTVT.

This chain connects TRBV19 to TRBJ1-5; tentatively, D is TRBD1 (6 bases). The CDR3 consists of 15 residues. Looked up from germline, CDR1 is LNHDA and CDR2 is SQIVND (reference sequence). V lost 4 bases and J lost 5, with 15 bases in between. The CDR3 spells CASSNEDRFYQPQHF. The CDR3, as DNA: TGTGCCAGTAGTAACGAAGACAGGTTCTATCAGCCCCAGCATTTT.

The gene calls are TRBV6-5 and TRBJ2-2; 7 bases line up with TRBD1. The V gene end was trimmed by 2 bases and the J gene end by 5 bases; junction bases not matched to a gene: 5. The CDR3 has 15 residues. In germline, CDR1 is MNHEY, CDR2 SVGAGI. CDR3 amino acids: CASSYEGAGTGELFF. In DNA, the CDR3 is TGTGCCAGCAGTTACGAGGGGGCCGGTACCGGGGAGCTGTTTTTT.

This clone was recorded a few times. V is TRBV5-4 and J is TRBJ2-4; D not certain. Germline V gene lookup returns CDR1 SGHNT and CDR2 YYREEE (reference sequence). The CDR3 sequence is 16 residues long. Trimming cost V 2 bases and J 0 bases, with 12 bases left between them. CDR3 bases: TGTGCCAGCAGCTTCGATGGCCCTGCAGCCAAAAACATTCAGTACTTC. It translates to CASSFDGPAAKNIQYF.

The chain is built from TRBV4-2 and TRBJ1-1; perhaps TRBD1 as D (5 bases). The CDR3 loop spans 13 amino acids. Looked up from germline, CDR1 is LGHNA and CDR2 is YNFKEQ. Trimming removed 4 bases at V and 6 bases at J, with 12 bases between. The CDR3 sequence is CASSPPDSPEAFF. CDR3 nucleotide sequence: TGTGCCAGCAGCCCCCCCGACAGCCCTGAAGCTTTCTTT.

The chain carries TRBV15 and TRBJ1-3; D possibly corresponds to TRBD1 (5 bases). Deletions cut 5 bases from V and 0 bases from J, with 17 bases between. Looked up from germline, CDR1 is LNHNV and CDR2 is YYDKDF (reference sequence). CDR3 size: 17 residues. CDR3: CATSRRGRSSSGNTIYF. The CDR3 DNA sequence: TGTGCCACCAGCCGGAGGGGAAGGTCTTCCTCTGGAAACACCATATATTTT. The variable domain in full, completed from reference TRBV15 and TRBJ1-3, reads DAMVIQNPRYQVTQFGKPVTLSCSQTLNHNVMYWYQQKSSQAPKLLFHYYDKDFNNEADTPDNFQSRRPNTSFCFLDIRSPGLGDTAMYLCATSRRGRSSSGNTIYFGEGSWLTVV.

The V call is TRBV4-1, the J call TRBJ1-2; D might be TRBD1 (6 bases). The CDR3 extends over 14 amino acids. CDR1 is MGHRA and CDR2 is YSYEKL in the germline V gene. Trimming removed 6 bases at V and 4 bases at J, with 15 bases between. The CDR3 here is CASRHPGGLYGYTF. CDR3 nucleotide sequence: TGCGCCAGCAGACACCCGGGGGGCCTCTATGGCTACACCTTC.

There are a few counts of this clone. The chain is built from TRBV4-3 and TRBJ1-4; D gene unclear. The CDR3 consists of 12 residues. Trimming shortened V by 5 bases and J by 8 bases, and 9 bases separated the two germline ends. CDR1 and CDR2 from the germline V gene are LGHNA and YSLEER. CDR3 amino acids: CASSVTAEKLFF. As DNA, the CDR3 is TGCGCCAGCAGCGTCACTGCAGAAAAACTGTTTTTT.

V is TRBV7-9 and J is TRBJ2-1; the match to TRBD1 covers 7 bases. Germline V gene lookup returns CDR1 SEHNR and CDR2 FQNEAQ (reference sequence). J lost 8 bases, V lost 1 base, and 11 bases had no gene match. The CDR3 is 16 amino acids. The CDR3 is CASSLDRPLGGHEQFF. In DNA form, the CDR3 reads TGTGCCAGCAGCTTAGATCGGCCGTTAGGGGGCCATGAGCAGTTCTTC.

This clone turned up a few times. The genes are TRBV7-8 and TRBJ1-6; D is undetermined. This CDR3 contains 13 residues. The germline gives CDR1 SGHVS, CDR2 FQNEAQ. Trimming took 2 bases from V and 7 from J, leaving 6 bases between them. The CDR3 DNA follows: TGTGCCAGCAGCTTAATCAGGAATTCACCCCTCCACTTT. Protein product: CASSLIRNSPLHF.

The gene calls are TRBV7-9 and TRBJ2-6; 8 bases match TRBD1. Germline CDR1 and CDR2: SEHNR and FQNEAQ (reference sequence). J was trimmed by 4 bases and V by 4 bases; bases with no gene match: 6. The CDR3 totals 16 residues. CDR3 DNA sequence: TGTGCCAGCAGCTCCGGACAGGGTCGGGGGGCCAACGTCCTGACTTTC. It translates to CASSSGQGRGANVLTF.

The gene calls are TRBV4-1 and TRBJ2-1; 8 positions match TRBD2. Trimming cost V 1 base and J 4 bases; bases outside gene matches: 6. The CDR3 loop spans 16 amino acids. From germline, CDR1 is MGHRA and CDR2 YSYEKL. The CDR3 DNA reads TGCGCCAGCAGCCAAGGGAGGGTAGCGGGGTACAATGAGCAGTTCTTC. Residues: CASSQGRVAGYNEQFF.

The CDR3 bases are TGTGCCAGTAGACCGGGACTAGTTAATGGCAATGAGCAGTTCTTC. Translating gives CASRPGLVNGNEQFF. The chain employs TRBV19 and TRBJ2-1, with 8 bases matching TRBD2. Germline loops: CDR1 LNHDA, CDR2 SQIVND (reference sequence). The V segment lost 6 bases and the J segment 6 bases; nucleotides outside the gene matches: 10. The CDR3 is 15 amino acids.

V and J are TRBV6-6 and TRBJ2-3, with D possibly matching TRBD2 (7 bases). Per germline, CDR1 MNHNY and CDR2 SVGAGI (reference sequence). The ends were cut back, 7 bases at V and 1 base at J, with 15 bases in the middle. The CDR3 has 15 residues. Here the CDR3 reads CASNGGLGGTDTQYF. In nucleotides, the CDR3 is TGTGCCAGCAACGGGGGGCTTGGGGGCACAGATACGCAGTATTTT.

The chain recombines TRBV6-5 with TRBJ2-2; D gene ambiguous. Germline V gene lookup returns CDR1 MNHEY and CDR2 SVGAGI. The V gene lost 2 bases and the J gene lost 0 bases, with 4 bases spanning the gap. This CDR3 region has 14 residues. CDR3: CASSYLSNTGELFF. CDR3 nucleotides: TGTGCCAGCAGTTACCTATCGAACACCGGGGAGCTGTTTTTT.

This clone was detected once. The chain has TRBV14 and TRBJ2-7; D perhaps matches TRBD1 (5 bases). V was shortened by 0 bases and J by 4 bases, with 13 bases between the two germline ends. The CDR3 consists of 15 residues. Germline V lookup: CDR1 SGHDN, CDR2 FVKESK. CDR3 loop: CASSQDQGKSYEQYF. In DNA, the CDR3 is TGTGCCAGCAGCCAAGATCAGGGAAAAAGTTACGAGCAGTACTTC.

This clone was detected a few times. The rearrangement joins TRBV7-2 to TRBJ2-7, with a tentative D call TRBD1 (5 bases). V lost 2 bases, J lost 0 bases, and 11 bases lay in between. The CDR3 has 15 amino acids. The V gene's germline CDR1 is SGHTA and CDR2 FQGNSA. This CDR3 is CASSLITGASYEQYF. CDR3 coding DNA: TGTGCCAGCAGCTTAATAACAGGAGCCTCCTACGAGCAGTACTTC.

The CDR3 spells CASTPQRETAYEQYF. The CDR3 DNA reads as TGTGCCAGCACTCCCCAAAGGGAGACGGCCTACGAGCAGTACTTC. The V gene is TRBV28, the J gene TRBJ2-7, with a weak D call TRBD2 (5 bases). The CDR3 covers 15 residues. The V end was cut by 7 bases, the J end by 2 bases, with 18 bases between. Germline V gene lookup returns CDR1 MDHEN and CDR2 SYDVKM.

The chain carries TRBV10-1 and TRBJ1-3; D is unclear. The V gene lost 7 bases and the J gene lost 2 bases, with 15 bases spanning the gap. The CDR3 is 15 residues long. Germline V CDR1 and CDR2: WNHNN, SYGVQD (reference sequence). This CDR3 reads CASTRYLPPGNTIYF. In DNA form, the CDR3 reads TGCGCCAGCACCAGATACCTTCCCCCTGGAAACACCATATATTTT.